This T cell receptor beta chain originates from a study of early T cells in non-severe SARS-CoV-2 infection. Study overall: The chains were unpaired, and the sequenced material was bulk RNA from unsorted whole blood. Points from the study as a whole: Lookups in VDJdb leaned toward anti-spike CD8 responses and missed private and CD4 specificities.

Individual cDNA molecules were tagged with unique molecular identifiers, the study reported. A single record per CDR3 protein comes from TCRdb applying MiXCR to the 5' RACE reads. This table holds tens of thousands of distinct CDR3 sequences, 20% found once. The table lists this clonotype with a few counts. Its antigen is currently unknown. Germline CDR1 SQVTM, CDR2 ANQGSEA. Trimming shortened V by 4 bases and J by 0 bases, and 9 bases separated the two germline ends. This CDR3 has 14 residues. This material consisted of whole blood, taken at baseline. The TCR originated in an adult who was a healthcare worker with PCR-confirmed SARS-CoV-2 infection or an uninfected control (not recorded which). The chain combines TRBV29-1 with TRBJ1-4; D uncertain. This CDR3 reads CSVGLLPTNEKLFF. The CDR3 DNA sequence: TGCAGCGTTGGTCTGCTGCCAACTAATGAAAAACTGTTTTTT.